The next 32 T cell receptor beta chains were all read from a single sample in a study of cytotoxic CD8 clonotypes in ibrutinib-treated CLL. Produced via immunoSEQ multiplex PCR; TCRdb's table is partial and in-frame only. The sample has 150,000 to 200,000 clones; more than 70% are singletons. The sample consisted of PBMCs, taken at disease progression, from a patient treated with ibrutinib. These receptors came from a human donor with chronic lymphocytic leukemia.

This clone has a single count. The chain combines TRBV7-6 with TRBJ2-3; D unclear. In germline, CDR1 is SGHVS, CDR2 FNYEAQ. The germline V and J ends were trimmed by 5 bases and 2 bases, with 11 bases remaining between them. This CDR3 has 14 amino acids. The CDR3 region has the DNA TGTGCCAGCAGCATTCCAGAAAACACAGATACGCAGTATTTT. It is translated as CASSIPENTDTQYF.

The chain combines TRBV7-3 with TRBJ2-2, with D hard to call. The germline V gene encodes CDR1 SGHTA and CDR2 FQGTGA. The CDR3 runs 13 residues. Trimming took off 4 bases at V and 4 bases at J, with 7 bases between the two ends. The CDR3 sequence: CASSSNPTGELFF. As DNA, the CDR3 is TGTGCCAGCAGCTCGAATCCCACCGGGGAGCTGTTTTTT.

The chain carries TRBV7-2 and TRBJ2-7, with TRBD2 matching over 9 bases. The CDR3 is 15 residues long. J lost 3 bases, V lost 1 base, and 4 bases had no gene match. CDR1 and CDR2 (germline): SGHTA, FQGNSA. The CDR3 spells CASSLGISGSYEQYF. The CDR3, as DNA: TGTGCCAGCAGCTTAGGGATTAGCGGGAGCTACGAGCAGTACTTC.

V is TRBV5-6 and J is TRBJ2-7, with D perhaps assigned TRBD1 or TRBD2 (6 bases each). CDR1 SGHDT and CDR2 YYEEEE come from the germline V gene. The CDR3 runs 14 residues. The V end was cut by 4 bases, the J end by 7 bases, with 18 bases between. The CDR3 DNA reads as TGTGCCAGCAGCCCGGATGGGGGGCCGGGGGAGCAGTACTTC. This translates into CASSPDGGPGEQYF.

The CDR3 is CASSSAPLAGAENEQYF. CDR3 bases: TGCGCCAGCAGCTCGGCCCCGCTAGCGGGAGCGGAGAACGAGCAGTACTTC. The chain links TRBV5-1 to TRBJ2-7; 10 bases align to TRBD2. CDR3 length equals 17 residues. V trimming: 3 bases; J trimming: 5 bases; junction bases outside the gene matches: 14. The germline gives CDR1 SGHRS, CDR2 YFSETQ.

CDR3 sequence (DNA): TGCGCCAGCAGCCAAGACACGCGACAGTTCTACGAGCAGTACTTC. Translation gives CASSQDTRQFYEQYF. The chain joins TRBV4-3 to TRBJ2-7; TRBD1 is a possible D gene (5 bases). In germline, CDR1 is LGHNA, CDR2 YSLEER. Trimming removed 0 bases at V and 3 bases at J, with 12 bases between. The CDR3 contains 15 residues.

The CDR3 DNA sequence: TGTGCCAGCAGCAACCGACAGGTCTTGCCCCACTACGAGCAGTACTTC. Protein: CASSNRQVLPHYEQYF. The rearrangement uses TRBV7-8 and TRBJ2-7; weak D call: TRBD1 (6 bases). The germline V and J ends were trimmed by 5 bases and 3 bases, with 20 bases remaining between them. The V gene's germline CDR1 is SGHVS and CDR2 FQNEAQ. The CDR3 covers 16 residues.

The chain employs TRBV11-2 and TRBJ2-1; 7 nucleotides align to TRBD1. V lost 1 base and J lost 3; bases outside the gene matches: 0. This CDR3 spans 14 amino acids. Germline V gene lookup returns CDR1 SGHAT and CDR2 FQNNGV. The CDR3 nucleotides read TGTGCCAGCAGCTTAGCAGGGGGCTACAATGAGCAGTTCTTC. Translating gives CASSLAGGYNEQFF.

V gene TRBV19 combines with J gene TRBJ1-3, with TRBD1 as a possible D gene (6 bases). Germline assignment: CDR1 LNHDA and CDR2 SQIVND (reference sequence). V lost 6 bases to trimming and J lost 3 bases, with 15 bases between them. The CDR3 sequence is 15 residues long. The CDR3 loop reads CASRTRTESGNTIYF. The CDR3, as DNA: TGTGCCAGTAGGACAAGGACAGAGAGTGGAAACACCATATATTTT.

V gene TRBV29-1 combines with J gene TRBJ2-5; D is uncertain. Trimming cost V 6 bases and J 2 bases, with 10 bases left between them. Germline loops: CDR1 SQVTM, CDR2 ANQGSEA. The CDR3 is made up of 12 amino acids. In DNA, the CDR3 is TGCAGCGTGGCCGCTAGGCAAGAGACCCAGTACTTC. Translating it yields CSVAARQETQYF. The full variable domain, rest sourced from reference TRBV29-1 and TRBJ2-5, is SAVISQKPSRDICQRGTSLTIQCQVDSQVTMMFWYRQQPGQSLTLIATANQGSEATYESGFVIDKFPISRPNLTFSTLTVSNMSPEDSSIYLCSVAARQETQYFGPGTRLLVL.

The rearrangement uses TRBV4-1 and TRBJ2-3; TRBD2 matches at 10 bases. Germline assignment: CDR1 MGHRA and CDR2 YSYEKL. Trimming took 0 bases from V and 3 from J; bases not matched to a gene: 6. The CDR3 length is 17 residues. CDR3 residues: CASSQERAGGRTDTQYF. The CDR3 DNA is TGCGCCAGCAGCCAAGAAAGAGCGGGAGGGAGGACAGATACGCAGTATTTT.

The CDR3 is CAWRGQGLGTGELFF. Here the CDR3 DNA reads TGTGCCTGGAGGGGACAGGGTCTCGGCACCGGGGAGCTGTTTTTT. The genes are TRBV30 and TRBJ2-2, with TRBD1 identical over 9 bases. The V and J ends lost 3 bases and 4 bases, in that order; junction bases with no gene match: 6. Germline V gives CDR1 GTSNPN, CDR2 SVGIG (reference sequence). This CDR3 contains 15 residues.

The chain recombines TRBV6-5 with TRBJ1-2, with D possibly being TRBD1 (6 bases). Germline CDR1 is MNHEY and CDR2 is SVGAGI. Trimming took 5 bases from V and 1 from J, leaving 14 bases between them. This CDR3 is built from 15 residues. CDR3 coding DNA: TGTGCCAGCAGTCGACGGACAGATATTAACTATGGCTACACCTTC. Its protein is CASSRRTDINYGYTF.

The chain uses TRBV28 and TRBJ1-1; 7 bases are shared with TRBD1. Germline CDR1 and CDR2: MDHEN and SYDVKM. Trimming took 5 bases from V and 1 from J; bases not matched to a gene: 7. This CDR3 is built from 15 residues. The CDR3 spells CASSQSGQRNTEAFF. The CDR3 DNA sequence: TGTGCCAGCAGTCAGTCGGGACAGAGGAACACTGAAGCTTTCTTT.

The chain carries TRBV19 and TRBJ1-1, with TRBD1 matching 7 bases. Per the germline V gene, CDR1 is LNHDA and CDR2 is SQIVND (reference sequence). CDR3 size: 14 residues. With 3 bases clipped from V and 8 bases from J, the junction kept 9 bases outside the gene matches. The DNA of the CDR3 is TGTGCCAGTAGTATTGGAGGGGGCGGACCCGAAGCTTTCTTT. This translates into CASSIGGGGPEAFF.

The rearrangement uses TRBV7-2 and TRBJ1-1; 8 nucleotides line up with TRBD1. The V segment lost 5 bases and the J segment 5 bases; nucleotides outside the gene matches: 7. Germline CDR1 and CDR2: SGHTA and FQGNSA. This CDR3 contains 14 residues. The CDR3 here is CASSARTGKTEAFF. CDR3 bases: TGTGCCAGCAGCGCACGGACAGGGAAGACTGAAGCTTTCTTT. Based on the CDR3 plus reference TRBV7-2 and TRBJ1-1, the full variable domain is GAGVSQSPSNKVTEKGKDVELRCDPISGHTALYWYRQSLGQGLEFLIYFQGNSAPDKSGLPSDRFSAERTGGSVSTLTIQRTQQEDSAVYLCASSARTGKTEAFFGQGTRLTVV.

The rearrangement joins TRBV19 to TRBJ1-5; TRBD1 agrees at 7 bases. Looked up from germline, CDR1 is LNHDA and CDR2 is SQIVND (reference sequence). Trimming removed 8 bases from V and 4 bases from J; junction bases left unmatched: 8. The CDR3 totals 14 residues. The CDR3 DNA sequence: TGTGCCAGTTTCTCGGGACAGAAAAATCAGCCCCAGCATTTT. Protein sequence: CASFSGQKNQPQHF.

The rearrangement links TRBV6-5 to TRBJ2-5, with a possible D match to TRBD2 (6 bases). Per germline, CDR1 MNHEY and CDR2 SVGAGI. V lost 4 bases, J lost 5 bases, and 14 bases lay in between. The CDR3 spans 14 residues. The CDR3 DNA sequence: TGTGCCAGCAGTTCACTCACGGGGAGGGAGACCCAGTACTTC. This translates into CASSSLTGRETQYF.

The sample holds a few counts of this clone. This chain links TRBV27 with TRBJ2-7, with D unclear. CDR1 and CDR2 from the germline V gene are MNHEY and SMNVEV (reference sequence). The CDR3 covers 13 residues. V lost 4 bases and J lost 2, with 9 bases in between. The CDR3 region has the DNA TGTGCCAGCAGTTCCTGGACGACCTACGAGCAGTACTTC. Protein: CASSSWTTYEQYF.

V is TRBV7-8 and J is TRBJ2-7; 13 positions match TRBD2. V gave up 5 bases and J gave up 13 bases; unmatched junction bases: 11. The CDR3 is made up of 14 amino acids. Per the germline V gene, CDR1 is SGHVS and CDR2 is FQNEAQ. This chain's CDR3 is CASSLLAGGPSSYF. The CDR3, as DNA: TGTGCCAGCAGCCTACTAGCGGGAGGGCCTAGTAGTTACTTC.

This CDR3 is CASSFPRVGVYYTF. CDR3 bases: TGTGCCAGTAGTTTTCCACGCGTGGGAGTCTACTACACCTTC. This chain joins TRBV19 and TRBJ1-2; D unresolved. Trimming cost V 5 bases and J 10 bases, with 20 bases left between them. The germline gives CDR1 LNHDA, CDR2 SQIVND (reference sequence). The CDR3 sequence is 14 residues long.

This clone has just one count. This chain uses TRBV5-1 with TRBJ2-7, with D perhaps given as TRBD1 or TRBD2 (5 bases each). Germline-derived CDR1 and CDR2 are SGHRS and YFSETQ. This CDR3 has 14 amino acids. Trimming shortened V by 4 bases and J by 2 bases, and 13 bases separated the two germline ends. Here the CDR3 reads CASSTRDLTYEQYF. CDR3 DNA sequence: TGCGCCAGCAGCACCAGGGACCTAACCTACGAGCAGTACTTC.

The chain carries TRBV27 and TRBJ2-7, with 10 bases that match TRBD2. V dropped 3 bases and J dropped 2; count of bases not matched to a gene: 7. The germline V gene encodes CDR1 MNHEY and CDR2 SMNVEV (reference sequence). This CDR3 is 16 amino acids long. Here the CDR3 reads CASSFASGSITYEQYF. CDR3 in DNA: TGTGCCAGCAGTTTCGCTAGCGGGAGTATTACCTACGAGCAGTACTTC.

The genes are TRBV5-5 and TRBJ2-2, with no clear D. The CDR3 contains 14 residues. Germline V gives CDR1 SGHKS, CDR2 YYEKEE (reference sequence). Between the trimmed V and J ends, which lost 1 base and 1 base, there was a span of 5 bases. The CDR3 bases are TGTGCCAGCAGCTTGTTTGGGAACACCGGGGAGCTGTTTTTT. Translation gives CASSLFGNTGELFF.

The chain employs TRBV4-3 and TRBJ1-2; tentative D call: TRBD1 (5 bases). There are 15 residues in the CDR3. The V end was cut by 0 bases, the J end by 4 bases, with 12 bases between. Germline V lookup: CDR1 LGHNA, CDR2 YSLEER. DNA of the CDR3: TGCGCCAGCAGCCAAGAGCAGGGTCTTGGCTATGGCTACACCTTC. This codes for CASSQEQGLGYGYTF.

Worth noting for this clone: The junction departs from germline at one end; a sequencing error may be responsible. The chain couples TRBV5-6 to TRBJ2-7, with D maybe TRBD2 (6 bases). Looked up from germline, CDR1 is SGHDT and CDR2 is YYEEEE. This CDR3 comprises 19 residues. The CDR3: CASSLGLSGDPERNYERYF. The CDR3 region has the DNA TGTGCCAGCAGCTTGGGTCTGTCGGGGGACCCGGAAAGAAACTACGAGCGGTACTTC.

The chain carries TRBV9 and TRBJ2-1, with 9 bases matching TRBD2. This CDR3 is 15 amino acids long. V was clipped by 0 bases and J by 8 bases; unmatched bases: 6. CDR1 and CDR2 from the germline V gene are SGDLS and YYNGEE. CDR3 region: CASSVGDSGSYEQFF. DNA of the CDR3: TGTGCCAGCAGCGTAGGGGATAGCGGGAGCTATGAGCAGTTCTTC. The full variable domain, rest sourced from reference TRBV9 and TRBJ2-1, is DSGVTQTPKHLITATGQRVTLRCSPRSGDLSVYWYQQSLDQGLQFLIQYYNGEERAKGNILERFSAQQFPDLHSELNLSSLELGDSALYFCASSVGDSGSYEQFFGPGTRLTVL.

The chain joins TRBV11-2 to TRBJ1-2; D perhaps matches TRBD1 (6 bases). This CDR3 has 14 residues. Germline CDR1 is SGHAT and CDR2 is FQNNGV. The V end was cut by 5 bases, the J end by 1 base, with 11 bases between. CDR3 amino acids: CASSTGTHNYGYTF. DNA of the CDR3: TGTGCCAGCAGCACAGGGACACATAACTATGGCTACACCTTC.

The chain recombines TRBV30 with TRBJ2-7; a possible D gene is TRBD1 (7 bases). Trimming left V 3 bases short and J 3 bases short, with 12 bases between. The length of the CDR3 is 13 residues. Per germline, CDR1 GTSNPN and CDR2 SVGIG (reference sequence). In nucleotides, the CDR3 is TGTGCCTGGAGAAACAGGGGACTCTACGAGCAGTACTTC. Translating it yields CAWRNRGLYEQYF.

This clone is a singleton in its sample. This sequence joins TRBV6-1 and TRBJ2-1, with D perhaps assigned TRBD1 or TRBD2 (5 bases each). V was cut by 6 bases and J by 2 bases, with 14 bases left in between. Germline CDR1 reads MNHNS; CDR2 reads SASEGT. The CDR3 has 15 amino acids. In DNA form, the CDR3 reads TGTGCCAGCAGCGGGACCGCTATACCCTACAATGAGCAGTTCTTC. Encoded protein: CASSGTAIPYNEQFF.

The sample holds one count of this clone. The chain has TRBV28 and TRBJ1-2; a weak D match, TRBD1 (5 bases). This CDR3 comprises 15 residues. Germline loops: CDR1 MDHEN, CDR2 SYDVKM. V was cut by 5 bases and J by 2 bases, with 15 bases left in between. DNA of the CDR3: TGTGCCAGCAGTCCCACCTTCGACAGAAACTATGGCTACACCTTC. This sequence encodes CASSPTFDRNYGYTF.

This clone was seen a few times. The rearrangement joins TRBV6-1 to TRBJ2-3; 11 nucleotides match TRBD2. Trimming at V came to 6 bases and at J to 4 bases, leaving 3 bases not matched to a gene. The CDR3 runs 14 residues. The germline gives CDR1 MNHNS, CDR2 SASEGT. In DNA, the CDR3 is TGTGCCAGCAGACTAGCGGGAGTTTCAGATACGCAGTATTTT. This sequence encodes CASRLAGVSDTQYF.